This TCR beta chain was profiled in a study of beta chain features in type 1 diabetes. Trimming at V came to 0 bases and at J to 6 bases, leaving 8 bases not matched to a gene. CDR1 and CDR2 from the germline V gene are LNHNV and YYDKDF (reference sequence). CDR3 length equals 16 residues. Of the isolated RNA, all was reverse transcribed, and so the sequenced material was expressed TCRB transcripts. Repertoires were generated with immunoSEQ multiplex PCR, while TCRdb's copy carries only in-frame clones and drops some. The sample holds about 930,000 clones; about a sixth are singletons and the top ten take around 0.02%.

This receptor was identified in a woman in her late teens or twenties in good health. The chain recombines TRBV15 with TRBJ1-5; 7 bases fit TRBD1. Sequencing was done on a sample of naive CD4+ T cells from blood. DNA for the CDR3: TGTGCCACCAGCAGAGATACAGGGGCTTACGGTCAGCCCCAGCATTTT. Translating gives CATSRDTGAYGQPQHF.